This T cell receptor beta chain comes out of a study of somatic mutations in T cells in chronic GVHD (dated by TCRdb to 2018 to 2020). The germline ends are 12 bases apart after V is trimmed by 1 base and J by 6 bases. The CDR3 holds 14 amino acids from the cysteine to the phenylalanine. Kept here is only the CDR3 DNA, which spans 42 bases and is read in frame from base 1. The germline V gene (reference sequence) provides CDR1 GTSNPN and CDR2 SVGIG. A note on this clone: Its antigen has not been determined. Base qualities are not provided; no much larger clone lies one nucleotide away.

For sorting, staining was done with anti-CD3, anti-CD4, anti-CD8 and a Vbeta20 antibody from the IOTest Beta Mark kit on a FACSAria III, reaching purity above 98%. Peripheral blood was collected in sodium heparin tubes, and mononuclear cells were isolated by Ficoll-Paque PLUS density gradient centrifugation. Before TCRbeta deep sequencing, the CD4+ Vbeta20+, CD4+ Vbeta20-, and CD8+ T cell fractions were FACS-sorted. Isolated genomic DNA was used for TCRbeta deep sequencing. TCRbeta CDR3 sequencing and initial data processing were performed as a commercial service with the immunoSEQ assay. In the source study's methods: Reads were demultiplexed, adapter and primer sequences were trimmed, similar clones were merged through frequency-ratio clustering, and V, D, J genes were annotated using IMGT. Here the immuneACCESS table is served through TCRdb, limited to in-frame sequences with V and J called. Missing clones are a known gap in these copies; in checked studies unresolved V genes cover under half, and the rest lacks a known reason. V, J and clone size are taken as reported in that table, and D and trimming were inferred from the DNA itself. The sample yields approximately 720 clones; around 82% were counted once. Of the sample, nearly 70% is held by the ten largest clones.

Sequencing was done on a sample of Vbeta20-positive CD4+ T cells from blood. Per the publication, the cell subset or site label means: CD4+ T cells sorted for TCR Vbeta20 (TRBV30-01) positivity by flow cytometry. The sequence was collected from a male patient aged 50 or older with chronic graft-versus-host disease. After a transplant, the donor of the graft may account for some T cells. The sequence joins TRBV30 to TRBJ1-4; the D gene is possibly TRBD1, with 6 bases matching. The CDR3 has the sequence CAWSDGGAYEKLFF. The sequence in DNA is TGTGCCTGGAGTGACGGGGGGGCTTATGAAAAACTGTTTTTT.